These T cell receptor beta chains were read from a single sample in a study of shared clonotypes between healthy human individuals. Here immunoSEQ multiplex PCR was the method, and the copy in TCRdb shows in-frame clones only, minus some. The sample lists under 2,500,000 clones; approximately 96% were seen once. Sequences were obtained from naive CD4+ T cells sorted from blood. Every receptor here comes from a man younger than 35 in good health. Each CDR3 is given with its conserved first and last residue. D genes are given only for firm matches.

d_gene: TRBD2
v_gene: TRBV4-1
CDR3aa: CASSQPSKRGGPDTQYF

d_gene: NA
v_gene: TRBV6-5
CDR3aa: CASSRDSTEAFF

d_gene: NA
v_gene: TRBV4-1
CDR3aa: CASSQVMGVSGNTIYF

d_gene: NA
v_gene: TRBV28
CDR3aa: CASNPGGPAYEQYF

d_gene: NA
v_gene: TRBV18
CDR3aa: CASSPNRQETQYF

d_gene: NA
v_gene: TRBV28
CDR3aa: CASSLFAGAATNEKLFF

d_gene: NA
v_gene: TRBV5-4
CDR3aa: CASSWKGRLNTEAFF

d_gene: NA
v_gene: TRBV5-4
CDR3aa: CASTGRGGQDTQYF

d_gene: NA
v_gene: TRBV2
CDR3aa: CASSELYTFDTQYF

d_gene: NA
v_gene: TRBV19
CDR3aa: CASSQQSSGNTIYF

d_gene: NA
v_gene: TRBV7-2
CDR3aa: CASSFSGESYEQYF

d_gene: TRBD1
v_gene: TRBV19
CDR3aa: CASSQDRAYSPLHF

d_gene: NA
v_gene: TRBV28
CDR3aa: CASTLDVLGAGELFF

d_gene: NA
v_gene: TRBV18
CDR3aa: CASSLAGAGNSPLHF

d_gene: TRBD1
v_gene: TRBV6-1
CDR3aa: CASSETGGRQPQHF

d_gene: NA
v_gene: TRBV2
CDR3aa: CASSLDPPGRHPDF